This T cell receptor (beta chain) is from a study of shared clonotypes between healthy human individuals. Negatively enriched CD4+ T cells were divided by CD45RA into naive and memory. With V trimmed by 0 bases and J by 2 bases, 7 bases remained unmatched. Looked up from germline, CDR1 is SGHRS and CDR2 is YFSETQ. This CDR3 has 17 amino acids. On this clone itself: What it binds is unknown.

Findings and limits, study-wide: Sequencing depth was expected to affect clonotype sharing among donors. Among the subsets, naive ones generally showed larger estimated richness than memory ones.

TCRdb's copy holds only in-frame clones and misses some; the assay was immunoSEQ multiplex PCR. The data contain some 1.5 million clones, roughly 95% of them singletons. Sample: naive CD4+ T cells sorted from blood. Subset given: CD45RA+ positively selected. The clonotype originates from a young man in good health. This chain links TRBV5-1 with TRBJ2-3, with 9 bases matching TRBD2. The CDR3 sequence: CASSLGSSGTPTDTQYF. The CDR3 nucleotides read TGCGCCAGCAGCTTGGGTTCTAGCGGGACGCCCACAGATACGCAGTATTTT. Full variable domain (remainder filled in from reference TRBV5-1 and TRBJ2-3): KAGVTQTPRYLIKTRGQQVTLSCSPISGHRSVSWYQQTPGQGLQFLFEYFSETQRNKGNFPGRFSGRQFSNSRSEMNVSTLELGDSALYLCASSLGSSGTPTDTQYFGPGTRLTVL.